This T cell receptor (beta chain) was profiled in a study of cytotoxic CD8 clonotypes in ibrutinib-treated CLL (dated by TCRdb to the early 2020s). Describing the broader study: The cohort included some 14 treatment-naive and under 13 relapsed/refractory patients; some 18 were IGHV unmutated. Responses were partial in around 24 patients and complete in 2; after median about 70 months follow-up, some 14 stayed in remission and roughly twelve progressed. The response samples were drawn at a median of 12 months into treatment, with a range of about 6 to 36 months. On average, each sample yielded 255,043 productive templates and roughly 95,000 productive rearrangements. Of the 90 or so participants in the trial, about 25 had longitudinal samples available. Cryopreserved peripheral blood mononuclear cells were obtained prior to treatment, at the time of response, and at either disease progression or sustained remission. Every sample from remission and from progressive disease was obtained while the patients were still on ibrutinib. Study-wide conclusions, independent of this receptor: At ibrutinib response clonality went up, during sustained remission it held steady, and at progression it dropped back toward baseline. Baseline clonality exceeded that of age-matched healthy donors and correlated strongly with circulating CD8+ T-cell counts. Public clonotypes were found to be uncommon and were observed to contract or remain stable during treatment; the increase in clonality was shown to reflect expansion of private clonotypes at ibrutinib response. Sampling times were not matched between patients in sustained remission and patients whose disease was progressing, and lymph node repertoires were not examined.

The time point label here, explained by the study, means: eleven to twelve months on ibrutinib. For TCR beta library preparation, around 2 micrograms of genomic DNA were isolated from cryopreserved PBMCs. Longitudinal blood samples from CLL patients on ibrutinib monotherapy were analyzed using high-throughput TCR beta sequencing. The patients took part in an open-label, single-center phase 2 trial of ibrutinib monotherapy. For this chain, trimming is 6 bases at the V end and 2 bases at the J end, and the number of junction bases without a gene match is 8. The CDR3 measures 15 amino acids from cysteine to phenylalanine. The CDR3 DNA has 45 bases and is translated from base 1. In the germline V gene, CDR1 corresponds to SGDLS and CDR2 to YYNGEE. A MiSeq instrument was used for deep resolution sequencing, which targeted depths ranging from 1 in 1 million up to 1 in 200,000 T cells, with coverage averaging 10x for each clonotype. TCR beta libraries were generated with the immunoSEQ hsTCRB Kit. In the authors' own workflow: The data were analyzed with ImmunoSEQ Analyzer and ImmunoSEQ Data Assistant, and V, D and J gene assignments followed IMGT definitions. Clonality, which ranges from 0 to 1, was calculated by subtracting the normalized Shannon entropy of productive rearrangement frequencies from one. Only overrepresented clonotypes making up at least 0.05% of the repertoire of each patient were included in the public clonotype analysis. Fewer than 15 repertoires from age-matched healthy donors, obtained from immuneACCESS, served as clonality controls. This is the immuneACCESS table as TCRdb keeps it, with only in-frame sequences that have V and J called. A part of the clones is gone; compared with another copy, unresolved V genes explain less than half, and the rest is unexplained. That table furnishes V, J and clone size, whereas the DNA furnished D and trimming. The sample table lists about 130,000 clones, around 80% of them with a count of one. The top ten clones comprise more than 10% of the sample.

To note about this clone: The antigen it binds to is not known. Per-nucleotide qualities are absent, and no much larger clonotype sits a single base away.

The sequence joins TRBV9 to TRBJ1-3, and 7 junctional nucleotides match TRBD1. This clonotype originated in a human donor with chronic lymphocytic leukemia. This material consisted of PBMCs, taken after 12 months of ibrutinib treatment. CDR3 reads: CASTLAGTAGNTIYF. The DNA sequence follows: TGTGCCAGCACCTTAGCCGGGACAGCTGGAAACACCATATATTTT. Where the CDR3 stops, the reference TRBV9 and TRBJ1-3 genes take over; the full variable domain is DSGVTQTPKHLITATGQRVTLRCSPRSGDLSVYWYQQSLDQGLQFLIQYYNGEERAKGNILERFSAQQFPDLHSELNLSSLELGDSALYFCASTLAGTAGNTIYFGEGSWLTVV.